The rows below give T cell receptor beta chains drawn from one sample of a study of graft-versus-host responses after intestinal transplantation. TCRdb's copy holds only in-frame clones and misses some; the assay was immunoSEQ multiplex PCR. The data show 25,000 to 35,000 clones, about four fifths seen once. No antigen has been identified for these receptors. The material sequenced was unstimulated CD8+ T cells sorted from spleen or lymph node cells, taken before intestinal transplant. All receptors come from a human donor who received an intestinal transplant. Both conserved end residues are part of each CDR3. A D gene is named only where the DNA matches it firmly. Clone size is stated in some rows and not others, as once, few, many or a class when expanded.

TRBD2,TRBV19,NA,TRBJ2-1,CASGFSGSPYNEQFF,TGTGCCAGTGGATTTAGCGGGAGTCCCTACAATGAGCAGTTCTTC
NA,TRBV2,NA,TRBJ2-7,CASSPAGLPEQYF,TGTGCCAGCAGCCCCGCGGGCCTCCCCGAGCAGTACTTC
NA,TRBV28,NA,TRBJ1-5,CASSLSLAGSNQPQHF,TGTGCCAGCAGTTTATCCCTCGCGGGTAGCAATCAGCCCCAGCATTTT
TRBD2,TRBV9,NA,TRBJ2-1,CASSPRGYSGNNEQFF,TGTGCCAGCAGCCCAAGGGGGTATAGCGGGAACAATGAGCAGTTCTTC
TRBD1,TRBV5-5,few,TRBJ2-7,CASSLVQDRSYEQYF,TGTGCCAGCAGCTTGGTCCAGGACAGGAGCTACGAGCAGTACTTC
TRBD1,TRBV27,NA,TRBJ2-1,CASGAGTGDNEQFF,TGTGCCAGCGGGGCCGGGACAGGGGACAATGAGCAGTTCTTC
NA,TRBV30,NA,TRBJ2-5,CAWDRPGSPVVETQYF,TGTGCCTGGGATCGACCAGGGTCTCCCGTCGTGGAGACCCAGTACTTC
NA,TRBV5-6,NA,TRBJ1-6,CASSGGLRNSPLHF,TGTGCCAGCAGCGGAGGTCTTAGGAATTCACCCCTCCACTTT
NA,TRBV5-5,NA,TRBJ1-2,CASSLGGFGTTYGYTF,TGTGCCAGCAGCTTGGGGGGCTTCGGAACGACCTATGGCTACACCTTC
NA,TRBV4-1,NA,TRBJ2-7,CASSQLDTTSYEQYF,TGCGCCAGCAGCCAGTTGGACACCACAAGCTACGAGCAGTACTTC
NA,TRBV7-3,NA,TRBJ2-1,CASSFGSPSSYNEQFF,TGTGCCAGCAGCTTTGGGAGTCCTAGCTCCTACAATGAGCAGTTCTTC
TRBD2,TRBV7-9,NA,TRBJ2-7,CASTISGRPSYEQYF,TGTGCCAGCACCATAAGCGGGAGACCTTCCTACGAGCAGTACTTC
NA,TRBV2,NA,TRBJ2-5,CASEGLGGVKETQYF,TGTGCCAGCGAGGGACTAGGGGGCGTGAAAGAGACCCAGTACTTC
NA,TRBV29-1,NA,TRBJ2-7,CSVEGQDRSSYEQYF,TGCAGCGTTGAAGGTCAGGATCGAAGCTCCTACGAGCAGTACTTC
NA,TRBV7-6,NA,TRBJ2-1,CASSLPPRGNEQFF,TGTGCCAGCAGCTTGCCCCCCAGGGGAAATGAGCAGTTCTTC
NA,TRBV2,few,TRBJ2-7,CASSETRTHEQYF,TGTGCCAGCAGTGAGACTAGGACCCACGAGCAGTACTTC
TRBD1,TRBV11-2,NA,TRBJ2-2,CASSLAGTGGRKDTGELFF,TGTGCCAGCAGCTTAGCCGGGACAGGGGGCCGAAAGGACACCGGGGAGCTGTTTTTT
TRBD2,TRBV15,once,TRBJ2-7,CATSSRLAGGLLYEQYF,TGTGCCACCAGCAGCAGACTAGCGGGGGGCCTACTCTACGAGCAGTACTTC